These T cell receptor beta chains were read from a single sample in a study of shared clonotypes between healthy human individuals. Profiled with immunoSEQ multiplex PCR; TCRdb holds only in-frame clones, not every one. The sample comprises about 2 million clones, approximately 95% of which are singletons, and roughly 0.13% rests with the top ten. The sequenced sample was naive CD4+ T cells sorted from blood. The receptors originated from a man between 18 and 35 years old in good health. CDR3s include the opening cysteine and the closing phenylalanine or tryptophan. Each record gives: D gene, V gene, clone size, J gene, CDR3 protein, CDR3 DNA. D genes are given only for firm matches. The listing skips clone size in some rows; elsewhere it reads once, few, many or a size class.

D: .
V: TRBV2
size: .
J: TRBJ1-6
CDR3: CASSDPGTLHF
DNA: TGTGCCAGCAGTGACCCAGGGACCCTCCACTTT

D: .
V: TRBV28
size: .
J: TRBJ1-1
CDR3: CASSPLATEAFF
DNA: TGTGCCAGCAGTCCTCTAGCCACTGAAGCTTTCTTT

D: .
V: TRBV5-1
size: .
J: TRBJ2-7
CDR3: CASSPRGDGPYEQYF
DNA: TGCGCCAGCAGCCCCAGGGGGGACGGACCCTACGAGCAGTACTTC

D: .
V: TRBV7-2
size: .
J: TRBJ1-5
CDR3: CASSLDVGPPQPQHF
DNA: TGTGCCAGCAGCTTAGATGTGGGTCCGCCTCAGCCCCAGCATTTT

D: .
V: TRBV20-1
size: .
J: TRBJ2-1
CDR3: CSAARFNEQFF
DNA: TGCAGTGCTGCCAGATTTAATGAGCAGTTCTTC

D: .
V: TRBV19
size: .
J: TRBJ1-6
CDR3: CASSIHQSGTIRNSPLHF
DNA: TGTGCCAGTAGTATCCATCAATCCGGGACAATTAGGAATTCACCCCTCCACTTT

D: TRBD1
V: TRBV6-1
size: .
J: TRBJ2-1
CDR3: CASSEGQFDNEQFF
DNA: TGTGCCAGCAGTGAGGGACAGTTCGACAATGAGCAGTTCTTC

D: TRBD1
V: TRBV5-1
size: .
J: TRBJ1-2
CDR3: CASSLEGRGQGSNYGYTF
DNA: TGCGCCAGCAGCTTGGAAGGGCGAGGACAGGGCTCCAACTATGGCTACACCTTC

D: .
V: TRBV19
size: .
J: TRBJ1-6
CDR3: CASSDPLQGSPLHF
DNA: TGTGCCAGTAGTGACCCCCTGCAGGGATCACCCCTCCACTTT

D: .
V: TRBV5-4
size: once
J: TRBJ1-2
CDR3: CASSLDSTYGYTF
DNA: TGTGCCAGCAGCTTGGACAGTACTTATGGCTACACCTTC

D: .
V: TRBV2
size: .
J: TRBJ2-3
CDR3: CASRERVFLQATDTQYF
DNA: TGTGCCAGCAGAGAAAGGGTTTTCCTTCAAGCCACAGATACGCAGTATTTT

D: .
V: TRBV4-3
size: .
J: TRBJ1-2
CDR3: CASSPASNYGYTF
DNA: TGCGCCAGCAGCCCGGCGAGTAACTATGGCTACACCTTC

D: .
V: TRBV2
size: .
J: TRBJ1-2
CDR3: CASTERDVANYGYTF
DNA: TGTGCCAGCACCGAAAGGGACGTAGCTAACTATGGCTACACCTTC

D: TRBD1
V: TRBV6-5
size: once
J: TRBJ1-1
CDR3: CASSYSVGQGASEAFF
DNA: TGTGCCAGCAGTTACTCGGTGGGACAGGGGGCCTCTGAAGCTTTCTTT

D: .
V: TRBV30
size: .
J: TRBJ1-4
CDR3: CAWSTRGAVDPKLFF
DNA: TGTGCCTGGAGTACTCGGGGGGCGGTCGACCCGAAACTGTTTTTT

D: .
V: TRBV6-5
size: .
J: TRBJ2-3
CDR3: CASSYSKAADTQYF
DNA: TGTGCCAGCAGTTACTCGAAGGCGGCGGATACGCAGTATTTT

D: TRBD1
V: TRBV7-9
size: .
J: TRBJ2-5
CDR3: CASSLIGQGVFGTQYF
DNA: TGTGCCAGCAGCTTGATCGGACAGGGGGTTTTTGGGACCCAGTACTTC

D: TRBD2
V: TRBV4-1
size: .
J: TRBJ2-3
CDR3: CASSRLAVSTDTQYF
DNA: TGCGCCAGCAGCCGACTAGCGGTGAGCACAGATACGCAGTATTTT

D: TRBD1
V: TRBV7-2
size: .
J: TRBJ2-7
CDR3: CASSQRQGQTGNEQYF
DNA: TGTGCCAGCAGCCAGAGACAGGGGCAGACAGGGAACGAGCAGTACTTC

D: .
V: TRBV6-6
size: .
J: TRBJ1-6
CDR3: CASYNRGSYNSPLHF
DNA: TGTGCCAGCTACAACCGGGGCTCCTATAATTCACCCCTCCACTTT

D: TRBD2
V: TRBV19
size: few
J: TRBJ2-5
CDR3: CASSSGGLGQETQYF
DNA: TGTGCCAGTAGTAGTGGGGGACTAGGCCAAGAGACCCAGTACTTC

D: TRBD2
V: TRBV7-9
size: .
J: TRBJ2-1
CDR3: CASSLAGGPNEQFF
DNA: TGTGCCAGCAGCCTAGCGGGAGGGCCCAATGAGCAGTTCTTC

D: TRBD1
V: TRBV5-5
size: once
J: TRBJ2-4
CDR3: CASSRTGAKNIQYF
DNA: TGTGCCAGCAGCAGGACAGGAGCCAAAAACATTCAGTACTTC

D: .
V: TRBV5-1
size: .
J: TRBJ1-1
CDR3: CASRGQMNTEAFF
DNA: TGCGCCAGCAGAGGACAGATGAACACTGAAGCTTTCTTT

D: .
V: TRBV7-3
size: .
J: TRBJ1-1
CDR3: CASSLSRDSRSTEAFF
DNA: TGTGCCAGCAGCTTGTCCCGGGATAGTCGGAGCACTGAAGCTTTCTTT

D: .
V: TRBV10-3
size: .
J: TRBJ2-2
CDR3: CAISESGTSNTGELFF
DNA: TGTGCCATCAGTGAGTCAGGTACTTCGAACACCGGGGAGCTGTTTTTT

D: .
V: TRBV10-1
size: .
J: TRBJ2-3
CDR3: CASSESIVGGTDTQYF
DNA: TGCGCCAGCAGTGAGTCGATCGTGGGAGGCACAGATACGCAGTATTTT

D: TRBD2
V: TRBV6-5
size: .
J: TRBJ2-2
CDR3: CASTGTGGTGELFF
DNA: TGTGCCAGCACCGGGACGGGAGGGACCGGGGAGCTGTTTTTT

D: .
V: TRBV2
size: .
J: TRBJ1-5
CDR3: CASSVFGNQPQHF
DNA: TGTGCCAGCAGTGTATTTGGCAATCAGCCCCAGCATTTT

D: .
V: TRBV7-9
size: once
J: TRBJ2-7
CDR3: CASSFPGLPRGYEQYF
DNA: TGTGCCAGCAGCTTCCCCGGACTCCCGAGGGGCTACGAGCAGTACTTC

D: .
V: TRBV11-2
size: .
J: TRBJ1-2
CDR3: CASSLEPRGLRSGGYTF
DNA: TGTGCCAGCAGCTTAGAGCCCCGGGGACTTAGATCGGGTGGCTACACCTTC

D: TRBD1
V: TRBV6-1
size: .
J: TRBJ1-6
CDR3: CASSPLRGQGSPLHF
DNA: TGTGCCAGCAGCCCACTAAGGGGGCAGGGGTCACCCCTCCACTTT

D: .
V: TRBV25-1
size: .
J: TRBJ2-7
CDR3: CASSDLPGTPPYEQYF
DNA: TGTGCCAGCAGTGACCTGCCCGGGACACCTCCCTACGAGCAGTACTTC

D: .
V: TRBV30
size: .
J: TRBJ2-7
CDR3: CAWSVMNRFRSYEQYF
DNA: TGTGCCTGGAGCGTGATGAACAGGTTTCGCTCCTACGAGCAGTACTTC

D: .
V: TRBV6-5
size: once
J: TRBJ2-3
CDR3: CASSYRGGPTDTQYF
DNA: TGTGCCAGCAGTTACAGAGGGGGACCCACAGATACGCAGTATTTT

D: TRBD1
V: TRBV5-1
size: once
J: TRBJ2-1
CDR3: CASSSGPGQGSNEQFF
DNA: TGCGCCAGCAGCTCTGGACCGGGACAGGGGAGTAATGAGCAGTTCTTC

D: .
V: TRBV15
size: .
J: TRBJ2-3
CDR3: CATSRGGEKTDTQYF
DNA: TGTGCCACCAGCAGAGGGGGGGAGAAGACAGATACGCAGTATTTT

D: .
V: TRBV9
size: once
J: TRBJ1-1
CDR3: CASSARGSLGNTEAFF
DNA: TGTGCCAGCAGCGCCCGCGGAAGTCTGGGCAACACTGAAGCTTTCTTT

D: TRBD1
V: TRBV7-3
size: .
J: TRBJ1-2
CDR3: CASSSDRVGAYGYTF
DNA: TGTGCCAGCAGCTCTGACAGGGTAGGGGCCTATGGCTACACCTTC

D: .
V: TRBV7-9
size: .
J: TRBJ2-1
CDR3: CASSLRDALSYNEQFF
DNA: TGTGCCAGCAGCTTGAGGGACGCCCTCTCCTACAATGAGCAGTTCTTC

D: .
V: TRBV10-2
size: .
J: TRBJ1-6
CDR3: CASSGLDHNSPLHF
DNA: TGCGCCAGCAGCGGACTCGACCATAATTCACCCCTCCACTTT

D: .
V: TRBV7-2
size: .
J: TRBJ1-2
CDR3: CASSPQGNYGYTF
DNA: TGTGCCAGCAGCCCTCAGGGGAACTATGGCTACACCTTC

D: .
V: TRBV7-8
size: .
J: TRBJ1-2
CDR3: CASSLEIGGSYGYTF
DNA: TGTGCCAGCAGCTTAGAGATTGGGGGTAGCTATGGCTACACCTTC

D: TRBD1
V: TRBV5-1
size: .
J: TRBJ1-3
CDR3: CASSLSPRGLENTIYF
DNA: TGCGCCAGCAGCTTGAGTCCCAGGGGGCTCGAAAACACCATATATTTT

D: .
V: TRBV2
size: .
J: TRBJ2-2
CDR3: CASSTENTGELFF
DNA: TGTGCCAGCTCGACAGAGAACACCGGGGAGCTGTTTTTT

D: .
V: TRBV2
size: .
J: TRBJ2-7
CDR3: CASSEGLGGVKNEQYF
DNA: TGTGCCAGCAGTGAAGGTTTAGGGGGAGTAAAAAACGAGCAGTACTTC

D: .
V: TRBV7-2
size: .
J: TRBJ2-3
CDR3: CASSLNGHSSTDTQYF
DNA: TGTGCCAGCAGCTTAAACGGGCATTCTAGCACAGATACGCAGTATTTT

D: .
V: TRBV23-1
size: .
J: TRBJ2-2
CDR3: CASSQGRPNTGELFF
DNA: TGCGCCAGCAGTCAAGGCAGGCCTAACACCGGGGAGCTGTTTTTT

D: TRBD2
V: TRBV14
size: .
J: TRBJ2-1
CDR3: CASSQGTSRQFF
DNA: TGTGCCAGCAGCCAGGGGACTAGTCGGCAGTTCTTC

D: TRBD1
V: TRBV12-5
size: .
J: TRBJ1-4
CDR3: CASGSGTGLTNEKLFF
DNA: TGTGCTAGTGGTTCCGGGACAGGGTTAACTAATGAAAAACTGTTTTTT

D: TRBD1
V: TRBV6-5
size: .
J: TRBJ1-2
CDR3: CASTGRQGSDYGYTF
DNA: TGTGCCAGCACAGGAAGACAGGGTTCAGACTATGGCTACACCTTC